The T cell receptor (beta chain) under discussion was sequenced for a study of OX40 agonist ivuxolimab in advanced cancers. Background for the entire study: Ivuxolimab was an agonistic, fully human IgG2 monoclonal antibody directed against OX40 (CD134), a costimulatory receptor. The monotherapy dose-escalation portion (N ≈ 52 patients) of the phase I ivuxolimab trial is reported in the paper. In the dose-escalation cohort, around four fifths of patients were male, and the mean age was around 60 years with a range of roughly 23 to 90. Of the 50 to 55 dose-escalation patients, hepatocellular carcinoma was present in some 19, melanoma in roughly 15, renal cell carcinoma in 9 and head and neck cancer in 9. Peripheral TCRbeta sequencing was intended to test whether TCR sequence diversity was altered and clonal T-cell expansion was caused by ivuxolimab. Prior anti-PD-1, anti-PD-L1 or anti-CTLA-4 therapy was permitted, and 40% of dose-escalation patients had received checkpoint inhibitors. Intravenous ivuxolimab was administered to patients every 2 weeks at six dose levels: 0.01, 0.1, 0.3, 1.5, 3 and 10 mg/kg. Partial responses occurred in three dose-escalation patients: two with cutaneous melanoma and one with hepatocellular carcinoma.

Of note for this clone: The antigen it recognizes is unknown. No much larger clonotype is one base removed from it; base qualities were not supplied.

Trimming takes 5 bases off V and 6 bases off J; junction bases not matched to a gene: 5. The CDR3 holds 14 amino acids from the cysteine to the phenylalanine. Only the CDR3 portion is preserved as DNA: 42 bases, with reading frame beginning at the first base. CDR1 is given as SGHAT and CDR2 as FQNNGV, both from the germline V gene. To sequence the TCRbeta CDR3 region, genomic DNA was isolated from the sorted cells. TCRbeta CDR3 regions were sequenced using the immunoSEQ Assay. TCRdb took this table from immuneACCESS and kept in-frame rearrangements with V and J called. Such tables lack part of the clones; where checked against another copy, unresolved V genes explain under half of the gap, and the rest is unexplained. This sample has around 66,000 clones in its table, and roughly 85% of those were observed once. Approximately 4.3% of the sample goes to the ten largest clones. The paper's findings and limits, for the study overall: After ivuxolimab, more expanded clones were found on average in CD8+ T cells than in CD4+ T cells. Antigen specificity was not determined for the clonally expanded peripheral T cells. Partial responders in the 0.1-3.0 mg/kg groups had among the lowest normalized peripheral clonal expansion, especially among CD8+ T cells. Low levels of normalized T-cell clonal expansion were also shown by some nonresponding patients. At doses of 0.1 to 3.0 mg/kg, clonal expansion of both CD4+ and CD8+ T cells in blood was seen between baseline and week 6.

The trial excluded patients who had a history of autoimmune disease or who were on systemic immunosuppression. Peripheral blood for TCR sequencing was collected from all dose cohorts at baseline, on cycle 4 day 1, and on cycle 7 day 1. Samples were obtained from an open-label, multicenter, first-in-human phase I dose-escalation trial of ivuxolimab. Adults with locally advanced or metastatic head and neck squamous cell, hepatocellular, melanoma or renal cell carcinoma were enrolled in the trial. Before TCR sequencing, CD4+ T cells and CD8+ T cells from peripheral blood were sorted into separate populations.

The sequence was collected from an adult with an advanced solid tumor such as melanoma, head and neck, liver or kidney cancer. The source material was CD4+ or CD8+ T cells sorted from blood, sampled in a trial of the OX40 agonist ivuxolimab. The chain is assembled from TRBV11-2 and TRBJ2-2; 8 junctional bases match TRBD1. The CDR3 amino acid sequence is: CASSKDRAAGELFF. The DNA sequence is as follows: TGTGCCAGCAGCAAGGACAGGGCGGCCGGGGAGCTGTTTTTT.